A single sample gave rise to the 25 T cell receptor beta chains below, sequenced in a study of T cell responses to AZD1222 COVID-19 vaccine (TCRdb year 2021). Receptor amplification or capture employed the immunoSEQ multiplex PCR assay. The clones in this table, taken by TCRdb from immuneACCESS, are in-frame only. Not every clone is retained; where verified, under half of the shortfall comes from an unresolved V gene, and the cause of the rest is unknown. This sample gives around 140,000 clones in total; 85% to 90% of them show up just once. The ten largest clones add up to roughly 1.7% of the sample. This sample's time point label indicates: baseline before first vaccination. Sequenced here: peripheral blood, sampled on day 0 of AZD1222 vaccination. These receptors were obtained from an adult in good health.

This sequence joins TRBV12-3 or TRBV12-4 and TRBJ2-7; 9 bases align to TRBD2. V was clipped by 7 bases and J by 3 bases; unmatched bases: 4. The CDR3 is made up of 13 amino acids. The CDR3: CASMRGGNYEQYF. As DNA, the CDR3 is TGTGCCAGCATGCGGGGGGGAAACTACGAGCAGTACTTC.

The rearrangement links TRBV9 to TRBJ2-2, with 9 bases matching TRBD1. Per germline, CDR1 SGDLS and CDR2 YYNGEE. V dropped 4 bases and J dropped 5; count of bases not matched to a gene: 3. The CDR3 has 14 amino acids. Here the CDR3 reads CASSTGTGTGELFF. The CDR3, as DNA: TGTGCCAGCAGCACCGGGACAGGGACCGGGGAGCTGTTTTTT.

This clone was seen more than once but under ten times. This chain connects TRBV6-5 to TRBJ1-4; D is unclear. Looked up from germline, CDR1 is MNHEY and CDR2 is SVGAGI. Trimming took 0 bases from V and 7 from J, leaving 6 bases between them. The CDR3 is 13 residues long. This CDR3 is CASSYSVIEKLFF. CDR3 coding DNA: TGTGCCAGCAGTTACTCGGTGATTGAAAAACTGTTTTTT.

The chain combines TRBV9 with TRBJ1-6, with 10 nucleotides matching TRBD1. Germline CDR1 and CDR2: SGDLS and YYNGEE. This CDR3 is built from 15 residues. V dropped 4 bases and J dropped 5; count of bases not matched to a gene: 3. The CDR3 sequence: CASSPGQGDNSPLHF. The CDR3 bases are TGTGCCAGCAGCCCCGGACAGGGGGATAATTCACCCCTCCACTTT.

The genes are TRBV6-5 and TRBJ1-4; 8 positions agree with TRBD1. CDR3 length: 15 amino acids. CDR1 and CDR2 from the germline V gene are MNHEY and SVGAGI. V dropped 8 bases and J dropped 9; count of bases not matched to a gene: 14. In DNA, the CDR3 is TGTGCCAGCGGGCCTGGGACAGGAGGTTGGAAAAAACTGTTTTTT. Translating gives CASGPGTGGWKKLFF.

This sequence joins TRBV7-9 and TRBJ1-1, with TRBD1 as a possible D gene (5 bases). The CDR3 spans 11 residues. Trimming cost V 4 bases and J 11 bases, with 11 bases left between them. From germline, CDR1 is SEHNR and CDR2 FQNEAQ (reference sequence). CDR3 nucleotides: TGTGCCAGCAGCTGGGAGGGGACGGCTTTCTTT. It yields the protein CASSWEGTAFF. Full variable domain (missing parts from reference TRBV7-9 and TRBJ1-1): DTGVSQNPRHKITKRGQNVTFRCDPISEHNRLYWYRQTLGQGPEFLTYFQNEAQLEKSRLLSDRFSAERPKGSFSTLEIQRTEQGDSAMYLCASSWEGTAFFGQGTRLTVV.

V usage is TRBV5-6 and J usage is TRBJ1-1; maybe TRBD1 (5 bases). Germline V gene data show CDR1 as SGHDT and CDR2 as YYEEEE. This CDR3 comprises 12 residues. The V end lost 2 bases, the J end lost 8 bases, and 10 bases lay between the germline ends. This chain's CDR3 is CASSFRGPEAFF. CDR3 in DNA: TGTGCCAGCAGCTTTCGGGGCCCCGAAGCTTTCTTT.

The chain recombines TRBV7-6 with TRBJ2-5, with TRBD1 identical over 10 bases. Germline CDR1 and CDR2: SGHVS and FNYEAQ. V shed 8 bases, J shed 8 bases, and the junction held 20 bases outside the gene matches. The length of the CDR3 is 17 residues. CDR3 in amino acids: CASPVCGTGASQGTQYF. The CDR3 nucleotides are TGTGCCAGCCCCGTGTGTGGGACAGGGGCCTCCCAAGGAACCCAGTACTTC. The variable domain in full, completed from reference TRBV7-6 and TRBJ2-5, reads GAGVSQSPRYKVTKRGQDVALRCDPISGHVSLYWYRQALGQGPEFLTYFNYEAQQDKSGLPNDRFSAERPEGSISTLTIQRTEQRDSAMYRCASPVCGTGASQGTQYFGPGTRLLVL.

The rearrangement uses TRBV6-5 and TRBJ2-7, with TRBD1 as a possible D gene (6 bases). This CDR3 spans 16 amino acids. Looked up from germline, CDR1 is MNHEY and CDR2 is SVGAGI. V lost 0 bases and J 4 bases, leaving 16 bases between the germline ends. The CDR3: CASSYSTGQRFYEQYF. The CDR3 DNA follows: TGTGCCAGCAGTTACTCGACTGGACAGCGATTTTACGAGCAGTACTTC.

V usage is TRBV27 and J usage is TRBJ1-2; 11 bases line up with TRBD1. Unmatched junction bases numbered 3, after V lost 8 bases and J lost 4 bases. CDR3 length: 13 residues. Per germline, CDR1 MNHEY and CDR2 SMNVEV (reference sequence). CDR3 sequence: CASGTGGFYGYTF. The CDR3 DNA reads TGTGCCAGCGGGACAGGGGGATTCTATGGCTACACCTTC.

V gene TRBV19 combines with J gene TRBJ1-5; maybe TRBD1 (5 bases). The CDR3 covers 18 residues. V was shortened by 3 bases and J by 1 base, with 19 bases between the two germline ends. Germline V gene lookup returns CDR1 LNHDA and CDR2 SQIVND (reference sequence). CDR3 nucleotides: TGTGCCAGTAGTATTCTGTCCACGGGGCTCAGGAGCAATCAGCCCCAGCATTTT. Protein product: CASSILSTGLRSNQPQHF.

This clone has a single count. The chain joins TRBV4-1 to TRBJ2-7; 9 bases are a match to TRBD1. V dropped 3 bases and J dropped 6; count of bases not matched to a gene: 12. Germline V gene data show CDR1 as MGHRA and CDR2 as YSYEKL. CDR3 length: 16 amino acids. The CDR3 here is CASSQDAWTGDFEQYF. CDR3 DNA sequence: TGCGCCAGCAGCCAGGATGCGTGGACAGGGGACTTCGAGCAGTACTTC.

This chain uses TRBV28 with TRBJ1-5; D remains ambiguous. Germline assignment: CDR1 MDHEN and CDR2 SYDVKM. CDR3 length: 15 residues. V was pared by 5 bases and J by 1 base, with 12 bases between. For the CDR3, the DNA is TGTGCCAGCAGTCCCCTCACACCAAGCAATCAGCCCCAGCATTTT. It yields the protein CASSPLTPSNQPQHF. The variable domain in full, completed from reference TRBV28 and TRBJ1-5, reads DVKVTQSSRYLVKRTGEKVFLECVQDMDHENMFWYRQDPGLGLRLIYFSYDVKMKEKGDIPEGYSVSREKKERFSLILESASTNQTSMYLCASSPLTPSNQPQHFGDGTRLSIL.

V gene TRBV5-1 combines with J gene TRBJ1-1; TRBD1 agrees at 7 bases. Germline-derived CDR1 and CDR2 are SGHRS and YFSETQ. The CDR3 sequence is 16 residues long. Trimming at V came to 4 bases and at J to 1 base, leaving 10 bases not matched to a gene. The CDR3, as DNA: TGCGCCAGCAGCCCACAGAACAGGGGCTGGAACACTGAAGCTTTCTTT. Amino acids: CASSPQNRGWNTEAFF.

The chain carries TRBV11-2 and TRBJ2-7; D gene ambiguous. The CDR3 runs to 12 residues. CDR1 is SGHAT, CDR2 FQNNGV, per germline. The ends were cut back, 6 bases at V and 4 bases at J, with 10 bases in the middle. CDR3 nucleotide sequence: TGTGCCAGCAGTCAACCGACATACGAGCAGTACTTC. It encodes CASSQPTYEQYF.

J is TRBJ2-1 and V is TRBV30, with D hard to call. The ends were cut back, 1 base at V and 6 bases at J, with 4 bases in the middle. The CDR3 is 11 amino acids. Germline V lookup: CDR1 GTSNPN, CDR2 SVGIG (reference sequence). CDR3 sequence reads: CAWSDGNEQFF. The DNA for the CDR3 is TGTGCCTGGAGTGACGGCAATGAGCAGTTCTTC.

The chain is built from TRBV30 and TRBJ1-2; D might be TRBD1 (5 bases). Deletions cut 3 bases from V and 8 bases from J, with 13 bases between. Germline CDR1 reads GTSNPN; CDR2 reads SVGIG (reference sequence). The CDR3 is 12 amino acids. CDR3 nucleotides: TGTGCCTGGAGCGTCGACAGAGGAGGCTACACCTTC. Translating gives CAWSVDRGGYTF.

V gene TRBV30 combines with J gene TRBJ2-1; 12 bases line up with TRBD1. The CDR3 runs to 16 residues. Per germline, CDR1 GTSNPN and CDR2 SVGIG (reference sequence). J gave up 7 bases and V 7 bases, and 14 bases lay outside the gene matches. The CDR3 region has the DNA TGTGCCTCCCCCTCGTCGGGACAGGGGGCGTGGAATGAGCAGTTCTTC. This encodes CASPSSGQGAWNEQFF.

This clone appeared once. The V gene is TRBV28, the J gene TRBJ2-3; D ambiguous. V was cut by 5 bases and J by 2 bases, with 11 bases left in between. The CDR3 spans 14 residues. Germline loops: CDR1 MDHEN, CDR2 SYDVKM. DNA for the CDR3: TGTGCCAGCAGTCCCACCACAAACACAGATACGCAGTATTTT. Translating it yields CASSPTTNTDTQYF.

This clone was recorded only once. V is TRBV18 and J is TRBJ2-5, with D possibly TRBD1 on 6 matching bases. The V end was cut by 4 bases, the J end by 0 bases, with 9 bases between. Germline CDR1 KGHSH, CDR2 LQKENI. The CDR3 runs to 14 residues. The CDR3 sequence is CASSRQGYQETQYF. The CDR3 nucleotides are TGTGCCAGCTCACGTCAGGGGTACCAAGAGACCCAGTACTTC.

For the CDR3, the DNA is TGCGCCAGCAGCTTGGTGGCGGATACCTACGAGCAGTACTTC. It is translated as CASSLVADTYEQYF. The chain couples TRBV5-1 to TRBJ2-7, with D unresolved. The germline V gene encodes CDR1 SGHRS and CDR2 YFSETQ. CDR3 length equals 14 residues. Trimming left V 0 bases short and J 2 bases short, with 9 bases between.

This chain uses TRBV28 with TRBJ2-7; 8 nucleotides line up with TRBD1. The germline V gene has CDR1 MDHEN and CDR2 SYDVKM. Losses at the gene ends were 5 bases for V and 6 bases for J; bases not matched to a gene: 12. The CDR3 spans 15 residues. The CDR3 region is CASSPMDRVRVEQYF. In nucleotides, the CDR3 is TGTGCCAGCAGTCCAATGGACAGGGTGAGGGTCGAGCAGTACTTC.

The chain uses TRBV7-2 and TRBJ1-5; D is unresolved. The CDR3 consists of 13 residues. Trimming cost V 5 bases and J 2 bases, with 7 bases left between them. The germline V gene encodes CDR1 SGHTA and CDR2 FQGNSA. The CDR3 is CASSPPGNQPQHF. CDR3 in DNA: TGTGCCAGCAGCCCCCCCGGCAATCAGCCCCAGCATTTT.

The rearrangement links TRBV6-2 or TRBV6-3 to TRBJ2-1; a possible D gene is TRBD2 (6 bases). Germline lookup yields CDR1 MNHEY and CDR2 SVGEGT. This CDR3 comprises 19 residues. Trimming pared 2 bases from V and 11 bases from J, leaving 31 bases between. CDR3 protein: CASSYPKGGVGSPHRKQFF. As DNA, the CDR3 is TGTGCCAGCAGTTACCCAAAGGGCGGGGTCGGAAGCCCCCACCGTAAGCAGTTCTTC.

The V gene is TRBV12-3 or TRBV12-4, the J gene TRBJ1-2; D is perhaps TRBD1 (6 bases). Trimming cost V 5 bases and J 4 bases, with 8 bases left between them. This CDR3 has 12 amino acids. The CDR3, as DNA: TGTGCCAGCAGTAGGGGGTTCTATGGCTACACCTTC. This sequence encodes CASSRGFYGYTF.